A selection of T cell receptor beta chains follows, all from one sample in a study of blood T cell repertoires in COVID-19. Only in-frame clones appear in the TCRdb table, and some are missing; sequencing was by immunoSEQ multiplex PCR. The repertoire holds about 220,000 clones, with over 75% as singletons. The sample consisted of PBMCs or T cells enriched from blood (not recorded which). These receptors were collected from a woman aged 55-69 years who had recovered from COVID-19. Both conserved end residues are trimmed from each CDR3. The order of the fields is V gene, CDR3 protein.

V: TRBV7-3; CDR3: ASSLGAFIGLGTEAF
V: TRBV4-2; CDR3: ASSLGRKVDTGELF
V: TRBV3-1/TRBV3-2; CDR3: ASSPILGLAGQFYNEQF
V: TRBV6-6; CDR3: ASSLRQDTTNEKLF
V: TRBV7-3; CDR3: ASSPTGTTTGEQY
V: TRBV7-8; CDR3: ASSPPGGTDTQY
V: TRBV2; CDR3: ASSEVPVGYSHEQY
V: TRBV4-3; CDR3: ASSPQVGGRDGYT
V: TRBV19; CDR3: ASSIRQVPEAF
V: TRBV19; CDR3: ASRQRHSGELF
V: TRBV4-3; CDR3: ASSQDRTSGYEQY
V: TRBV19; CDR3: ASSTWTGRNTDQPQH
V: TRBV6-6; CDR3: ASSLKRRGATRLETQY
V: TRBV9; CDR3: ASSVATTDNEQF
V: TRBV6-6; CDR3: ASSSSGTYYNEQF
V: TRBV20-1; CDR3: SASDRGRPYEQY